This is a list of T cell receptor beta chains from one sample in a study of OX40 agonist ivuxolimab in advanced cancers. TCRdb's table, derived via immunoSEQ multiplex PCR, lists solely in-frame clones and lacks some. This sample has 30,000 to 45,000 clones, with about 88% found just once. This specimen was CD4+ or CD8+ T cells sorted from blood, taken in a trial of the OX40 agonist ivuxolimab. These TCRs come from an adult with an advanced solid tumor such as melanoma, head and neck, liver or kidney cancer. Both conserved end residues are part of each CDR3. The order of the fields is D gene, V gene, clone size, J gene, CDR3 protein, CDR3 DNA. A D gene is named only where the DNA matches it firmly. Size is omitted from some rows. Given values are once, few, many or a class for expanded clones.

>.|TRBV4-1|.|TRBJ2-7
CASSQDSFPRVIKQYF
TGCGCCAGCAGCCAAGATAGTTTCCCTAGAGTTATTAAGCAGTACTTC
>TRBD1|TRBV7-2|many|TRBJ1-1
CASSNQQGLNTEAFF
TGTGCCAGCAGCAACCAACAGGGGCTGAACACTGAAGCTTTCTTT
>.|TRBV6-1|.|TRBJ1-5
CASRPGHLSNQPQHF
TGTGCCAGCAGGCCGGGACACCTGAGCAATCAGCCCCAGCATTTT
>.|TRBV15|.|TRBJ1-3
CATSRGLLRDIGNTIYF
TGTGCCACCAGCAGAGGGTTACTTAGAGATATTGGAAACACCATATATTTT
>TRBD2|TRBV15|.|TRBJ2-1
CATSREAPGGYNEQFF
TGTGCCACCAGCAGGGAGGCGCCGGGGGGCTACAATGAGCAGTTCTTC
>TRBD1|TRBV9|.|TRBJ1-5
CASSVGDRAYQPQHF
TGTGCCAGCAGCGTAGGGGACAGGGCTTATCAGCCCCAGCATTTT
>.|TRBV2|.|TRBJ2-2
CASSESRVFGANTGELFF
TGTGCCAGCAGTGAAAGTCGGGTCTTTGGGGCGAACACCGGGGAGCTGTTTTTT
>TRBD1|TRBV18|.|TRBJ2-1
CASSRSSRTGGLASIVTDEQFF
TGTGCCAGCTCCCGCAGTTCCAGGACAGGAGGCCTTGCGTCCATAGTCACAGATGAGCAGTTCTTC
>.|TRBV27|.|TRBJ2-5
CASSPRRQGRGETQYF
TGTGCCAGCAGCCCCCGCAGGCAGGGTCGAGGAGAGACCCAGTACTTC
>TRBD1|TRBV4-2|.|TRBJ1-1
CASSQVGGQGNTEAFF
TGTGCCAGCAGCCAAGTGGGAGGACAGGGGAACACTGAAGCTTTCTTT